Following are 6 T cell receptor beta chains from one sample sequenced in a study of PD-L1 blockade in urothelial cancer. Only in-frame clones appear in the TCRdb table, and some are missing; sequencing was by immunoSEQ multiplex PCR. The sample records tens of thousands of clones, 82% being singletons. Here the sequenced sample was PBMCs, taken around atezolizumab (anti-PD-L1) treatment. These receptors were taken from a man in his 70s with urothelial cancer.

The rearrangement uses TRBV5-1 and TRBJ2-3, with D tentatively TRBD2 (5 bases). There are 15 residues in the CDR3. Germline V gene lookup returns CDR1 SGHRS and CDR2 YFSETQ. V lost 0 bases and J 2 bases, leaving 10 bases between the germline ends. As DNA, the CDR3 is TGCGCCAGCAGCTTGGGTCAGCGGATCACAGATACGCAGTATTTT. It encodes CASSLGQRITDTQYF.

CDR3 in amino acids: CASSVSGRINEQFF. The CDR3 nucleotides read TGTGCCAGCAGCGTAAGCGGGAGGATCAATGAGCAGTTCTTC. The rearrangement links TRBV9 to TRBJ2-1, with TRBD2 matching 9 bases. The CDR3 is 14 residues long. V shed 1 base, J shed 6 bases, and the junction held 2 bases outside the gene matches. Germline assignment: CDR1 SGDLS and CDR2 YYNGEE.

This chain links TRBV12-5 with TRBJ1-1; a possible D gene is TRBD1 (6 bases). The germline CDR1 and CDR2 sequences are LGHNT and FRNRAP. Trimming shortened V by 2 bases and J by 11 bases, and 9 bases separated the two germline ends. This CDR3 comprises 11 residues. The CDR3 loop reads CASGLQGKAFF. The CDR3 region has the DNA TGTGCTAGTGGTTTGCAGGGGAAGGCTTTCTTT.

CDR3 DNA sequence: TGTGCCAGCAGCCAAGACCCAGGGCAGAACTCGTATGGCTACACCTTC. Residues: CASSQDPGQNSYGYTF. The V gene is TRBV4-2, the J gene TRBJ1-2, with TRBD1 as a possible D gene (5 bases). The ends were cut back, 0 bases at V and 5 bases at J, with 16 bases in the middle. CDR3 size: 16 residues. Germline CDR1 reads LGHNA; CDR2 reads YNFKEQ.

This clone was seen just once. This chain connects TRBV19 to TRBJ2-1, with D uncertain. CDR3 length equals 13 residues. The V end was cut by 6 bases, the J end by 1 base, with 7 bases between. Germline V lookup: CDR1 LNHDA, CDR2 SQIVND (reference sequence). The CDR3 protein is CASRTNSYNEQFF. CDR3 in DNA: TGTGCCAGTAGAACTAATTCCTACAATGAGCAGTTCTTC.

The J gene is TRBJ2-7, the V gene TRBV27; TRBD1 agrees at 7 bases. This CDR3 spans 16 amino acids. Germline V lookup: CDR1 MNHEY, CDR2 SMNVEV (reference sequence). The trim removed 5 bases at V and 4 bases at J, leaving 14 bases unmatched. Here the CDR3 reads CASSARQGVVGYEQYF. CDR3 in DNA: TGTGCCAGCAGTGCCCGTCAGGGGGTCGTAGGGTACGAGCAGTACTTC.